A single sample gave rise to the 27 T cell receptor beta chains below, sequenced in a study of blood T cell repertoires in COVID-19 (dated by TCRdb to about 2020). Library creation used the immunoSEQ multiplex PCR assay. TCRdb retrieved this table from immuneACCESS and kept in-frame rearrangements only. Not all clones are present; in checked studies, unresolved V genes account for under half, and no reason is known for the remainder. Within this sample are 210,000 or so clones, with 88% of them counted one time only. The ten largest clonotypes hold approximately 2.6% of the sample. The specimen was peripheral blood. These receptors were obtained from a woman aged 60 to 75 with acute or convalescent COVID-19.

Concerning this clone: Germline and junction disagree at one end, which may indicate a read error. V usage is TRBV25-1 and J usage is TRBJ2-3; D is uncertain. Germline values: CDR1 MGHDK, CDR2 SYGVNS. The CDR3 covers 12 residues. In nucleotides, the CDR3 is TGTGCCAGCAGCGAATCGGGAGATACGCAGTATTTT. Translation: CASSESGDTQYF.

V and J are TRBV10-2 and TRBJ2-7; 8 positions match TRBD2. Germline V gene data show CDR1 as WSHSY and CDR2 as SAAADI. V lost 6 bases to trimming and J lost 1 base; unmatched junction nucleotides: 8. The CDR3 is 15 residues long. CDR3 sequence reads: CASSRLAPRSYEQYF. The CDR3, as DNA: TGCGCCAGCAGCCGACTAGCGCCTCGTTCCTACGAGCAGTACTTC.

The J gene is TRBJ1-1, the V gene TRBV28; TRBD1 aligns across 7 bases. Trimming removed 3 bases from V and 0 bases from J; junction bases left unmatched: 10. The CDR3 extends over 17 amino acids. Germline V gene sequence: CDR1 MDHEN, CDR2 SYDVKM. The CDR3 bases are TGTGCCAGCAGTTTGGGCAGGGGGTCGGGAATGAACACTGAAGCTTTCTTT. Protein: CASSLGRGSGMNTEAFF.

A few counts support this clone. The chain uses TRBV15 and TRBJ1-5; D possibly corresponds to TRBD1 (6 bases). CDR3 size: 16 residues. Trimming pared 2 bases from V and 4 bases from J, leaving 15 bases between. The germline gives CDR1 LNHNV, CDR2 YYDKDF (reference sequence). The CDR3 DNA is TGTGCCACCAGCAGATCGTCCGGGACATATAATCAGCCCCAGCATTTT. Protein product: CATSRSSGTYNQPQHF. Based on the CDR3 plus reference TRBV15 and TRBJ1-5, the full variable domain is DAMVIQNPRYQVTQFGKPVTLSCSQTLNHNVMYWYQQKSSQAPKLLFHYYDKDFNNEADTPDNFQSRRPNTSFCFLDIRSPGLGDTAMYLCATSRSSGTYNQPQHFGDGTRLSIL.

The chain uses TRBV7-2 and TRBJ1-2, with 9 bases identical to TRBD1. The CDR3 spans 16 residues. V was pared by 0 bases and J by 2 bases, with 4 bases of the junction left unmatched. Germline-derived CDR1 and CDR2 are SGHTA and FQGNSA. The CDR3 loop reads CASSLAKTGGNYGYTF. DNA for the CDR3: TGTGCCAGCAGCTTAGCGAAGACAGGGGGAAACTATGGCTACACCTTC.

The chain couples TRBV3-1 (or the pseudogene TRBV3-2) to TRBJ2-3, with TRBD2 matching 8 bases. The V gene end was trimmed by 4 bases and the J gene end by 2 bases; junction bases not matched to a gene: 5. Germline V gene sequence: CDR1 LGHDT, CDR2 YNNKEL (reference sequence). There are 15 residues in the CDR3. The CDR3 sequence: CASSRRGGNTDTQYF. The CDR3 nucleotides read TGTGCCAGCAGCCGACGGGGGGGAAACACAGATACGCAGTATTTT.

The gene calls are TRBV7-8 and TRBJ1-2; D gene unclear. The V gene lost 1 base and the J gene lost 7 bases, with 7 bases spanning the gap. Germline-derived CDR1 and CDR2 are SGHVS and FQNEAQ. The CDR3 has 12 residues. CDR3 bases: TGTGCCAGCAGCTTAGTGGCGGGTGGCTACACCTTC. Translating it yields CASSLVAGGYTF.

The chain recombines TRBV6-5 with TRBJ1-2; D perhaps matches TRBD1 (6 bases). This CDR3 is built from 13 residues. Germline loops: CDR1 MNHEY, CDR2 SVGAGI. Trimming pared 6 bases from V and 0 bases from J, leaving 8 bases between. CDR3 nucleotide sequence: TGTGCCAGCAGGGACAGCACTAACTATGGCTACACCTTC. This encodes CASRDSTNYGYTF.

The CDR3 nucleotides are TGCGCCAGCAGCTTGGTCCCCTCGGGAAGGAGTCAGCCCCAGCATTTT. Translation: CASSLVPSGRSQPQHF. The chain combines TRBV5-1 with TRBJ1-5; D call uncertain. Germline V gene data show CDR1 as SGHRS and CDR2 as YFSETQ. V was shortened by 0 bases and J by 6 bases, with 16 bases between the two germline ends. The length of the CDR3 is 16 residues.

The chain couples TRBV20-1 to TRBJ2-1; 7 bases fit TRBD2. V trimming: 5 bases; J trimming: 8 bases; junction bases outside the gene matches: 18. The CDR3 runs to 16 residues. The germline V gene has CDR1 DFQATT and CDR2 SNEGSKA (reference sequence). The CDR3 DNA follows: TGCAGTGCTCGTGGGCTGGGGAGGGCCCATATCGATGAGCAGTTCTTC. Its translation: CSARGLGRAHIDEQFF.

V usage is TRBV15 and J usage is TRBJ2-7, with 7 bases that match TRBD2. The CDR3 contains 12 residues. The V gene end was trimmed by 9 bases and the J gene end by 2 bases; junction bases not matched to a gene: 4. CDR1 and CDR2 from the germline V gene are LNHNV and YYDKDF (reference sequence). CDR3 in DNA: TGTGCCACGGGGAGGGATACCTACGAGCAGTACTTC. Its translation is CATGRDTYEQYF. Full variable domain (remainder filled in from reference TRBV15 and TRBJ2-7): DAMVIQNPRYQVTQFGKPVTLSCSQTLNHNVMYWYQQKSSQAPKLLFHYYDKDFNNEADTPDNFQSRRPNTSFCFLDIRSPGLGDTAMYLCATGRDTYEQYFGPGTRLTVT.

The chain uses TRBV19 and TRBJ1-5; D may be TRBD1 (6 bases). This CDR3 contains 17 residues. Germline-derived CDR1 and CDR2 are LNHDA and SQIVND (reference sequence). V was clipped by 3 bases and J by 7 bases, with 22 bases between them. CDR3: CASSMVAGHPTGQPQHF. CDR3 coding DNA: TGTGCCAGTAGTATGGTAGCGGGACACCCGACGGGGCAGCCCCAGCATTTT.

The chain has TRBV28 and TRBJ2-7; 11 nucleotides match TRBD2. Germline-derived CDR1 and CDR2 are MDHEN and SYDVKM. The CDR3 spans 15 residues. After removal of 8 bases from V and 3 bases from J, the junction contained 9 bases not matched to a gene. CDR3 in amino acids: CASHSLAGGIYEQYF. CDR3 DNA: TGTGCCAGCCATTCTTTAGCGGGAGGGATCTACGAGCAGTACTTC. The full variable domain, rest sourced from reference TRBV28 and TRBJ2-7, is DVKVTQSSRYLVKRTGEKVFLECVQDMDHENMFWYRQDPGLGLRLIYFSYDVKMKEKGDIPEGYSVSREKKERFSLILESASTNQTSMYLCASHSLAGGIYEQYFGPGTRLTVT.

The J gene is TRBJ2-5, the V gene TRBV13; 10 bases agree with TRBD1. CDR1 PRHDT and CDR2 FYEKMQ come from the germline V gene (reference sequence). V dropped 0 bases and J dropped 7; count of bases not matched to a gene: 5. CDR3 length equals 15 residues. The CDR3 DNA sequence: TGTGCCAGCAGCTTAGGGAGACAGGGGGCAGGGACCCAGTACTTC. This translates into CASSLGRQGAGTQYF.

The V and J genes are TRBV5-1 and TRBJ2-6, with D tentatively TRBD1 (5 bases). The length of the CDR3 is 15 residues. Germline CDR1 and CDR2: SGHRS and YFSETQ. V was cut by 1 base and J by 6 bases, with 11 bases left in between. The CDR3 loop is CASSLSAGQANVLTF. CDR3 nucleotides: TGCGCCAGCAGCTTGTCCGCAGGGCAGGCCAACGTCCTGACTTTC.

This rearrangement joins TRBV12-3 or TRBV12-4 to TRBJ2-3; no firm D call. The CDR3 is made up of 12 amino acids. Between the trimmed V and J ends, which lost 5 bases and 11 bases, there was a span of 14 bases. The CDR3 sequence is CASSPTTVWQYF. CDR3 DNA sequence: TGTGCCAGCAGTCCAACCACAGTCTGGCAGTATTTT.

The rearrangement uses TRBV9 and TRBJ2-5; 7 bases are a match to TRBD1. V shed 2 bases, J shed 4 bases, and the junction held 5 bases outside the gene matches. The V gene's germline CDR1 is SGDLS and CDR2 YYNGEE. The CDR3 extends over 14 amino acids. For the CDR3, the DNA is TGTGCCAGCAGCGTCGACAGGGCGAGAGAGACCCAGTACTTC. This gives the protein CASSVDRARETQYF.

The chain combines TRBV7-2 with TRBJ1-5, with 12 bases fitting TRBD1. The length of the CDR3 is 16 residues. V was clipped by 6 bases and J by 6 bases; unmatched bases: 9. The germline V gene has CDR1 SGHTA and CDR2 FQGNSA. The CDR3 bases are TGTGCCAGCAGTTTTGCCGGGACAGGGGGCAGTCAGCCCCAGCATTTT. Its protein is CASSFAGTGGSQPQHF. The whole variable domain, filled in from reference TRBV7-2 and TRBJ1-5, reads GAGVSQSPSNKVTEKGKDVELRCDPISGHTALYWYRQSLGQGLEFLIYFQGNSAPDKSGLPSDRFSAERTGGSVSTLTIQRTQQEDSAVYLCASSFAGTGGSQPQHFGDGTRLSIL.

The CDR3 protein is CASSKSPTAGDTGELFF. The DNA for the CDR3 is TGCGCCAGCAGCAAGAGTCCGACGGCGGGAGACACCGGGGAGCTGTTTTTT. The V call is TRBV5-1, the J call TRBJ2-2; TRBD2 matches at 7 bases. The junction had 12 bases not matched to a gene; V was cut back by 4 bases and J by 3 bases. Germline CDR1 SGHRS, CDR2 YFSETQ. This CDR3 has 17 residues.

The chain links TRBV28 to TRBJ2-7, with D tentatively TRBD2 (5 bases). Germline CDR1 MDHEN, CDR2 SYDVKM. Trimming shortened V by 9 bases and J by 1 base, and 16 bases separated the two germline ends. The CDR3 runs 14 residues. CDR3 protein: CASNLDGLSYEQYF. The CDR3 coding sequence is TGTGCCAGTAACCTCGATGGACTTTCCTACGAGCAGTACTTC.

The chain uses TRBV5-8 and TRBJ1-6; 7 nucleotides line up with TRBD1. Germline CDR1 is SGHTS and CDR2 is YDEGEE. The CDR3 has 14 amino acids. Losses at the gene ends were 3 bases for V and 10 bases for J; bases not matched to a gene: 7. CDR3 region: CASSSLTGRSPLHF. DNA of the CDR3: TGTGCCAGCAGCTCATTGACAGGGCGCTCACCCCTCCACTTT.

The chain joins TRBV28 to TRBJ1-5, with D perhaps TRBD1 (6 bases). V was shortened by 8 bases and J by 4 bases, with 21 bases between the two germline ends. The CDR3 runs to 16 residues. Looked up from germline, CDR1 is MDHEN and CDR2 is SYDVKM. In DNA, the CDR3 is TGTGCCAGCTGGGCAGGGGTGGCGTCTAAAAATCAGCCCCAGCATTTT. Its protein is CASWAGVASKNQPQHF.

The chain uses TRBV6-5 and TRBJ2-1, with 8 nucleotides matching TRBD1. The trim removed 6 bases at V and 5 bases at J, leaving 3 bases unmatched. The CDR3 has 13 residues. Per germline, CDR1 MNHEY and CDR2 SVGAGI. Here the CDR3 reads CASRRTGNNEQFF. In nucleotides, the CDR3 is TGTGCCAGCAGACGGACAGGGAACAATGAGCAGTTCTTC.

Notes on this clone: Other DNA sequences in this specimen translate into the identical CDR3. The gene calls are TRBV3-1 (or the pseudogene TRBV3-2) and TRBJ1-2, with D hard to call. Trimming left V 2 bases short and J 4 bases short, with 5 bases between. CDR1 and CDR2 (germline): LGHDT, YNNKEL (reference sequence). The CDR3 extends over 12 amino acids. The CDR3 region is CASSQTGYGYTF. The CDR3, as DNA: TGTGCCAGCAGCCAAACGGGCTATGGCTACACCTTC.

The J gene is TRBJ2-7, the V gene TRBV28; 10 nucleotides match TRBD2. The CDR3 is made up of 17 amino acids. The V gene end was trimmed by 3 bases and the J gene end by 1 base; junction bases not matched to a gene: 9. Germline V gene lookup returns CDR1 MDHEN and CDR2 SYDVKM. Written as DNA, the CDR3 is TGTGCCAGCAGTTTCCTATACCTAGCGGGGGCTTCCTACGAGCAGTACTTC. This encodes CASSFLYLAGASYEQYF.

V is TRBV3-1 (or the pseudogene TRBV3-2) and J is TRBJ2-1; 12 nucleotides align to TRBD2. J gave up 4 bases and V 5 bases, and 6 bases lay outside the gene matches. This CDR3 comprises 16 residues. The germline gives CDR1 LGHDT, CDR2 YNNKEL (reference sequence). CDR3 sequence: CASSARLAGVYNEQFF. The CDR3 nucleotides are TGTGCCAGCAGCGCTCGACTAGCGGGAGTTTACAATGAGCAGTTCTTC.

The chain carries TRBV5-1 and TRBJ2-7; 7 nucleotides align to TRBD1. CDR1 SGHRS and CDR2 YFSETQ come from the germline V gene. This CDR3 contains 14 residues. V lost 5 bases to trimming and J lost 1 base; unmatched junction nucleotides: 6. In nucleotides, the CDR3 is TGCGCCAGCAGTCCCGGGACAGCTTCCTACGAGCAGTACTTC. The encoded protein is CASSPGTASYEQYF.